The present TCR beta chain was sequenced within a study of blood T cell repertoires in COVID-19. Across the study: Collection of acute and convalescent COVID-19 samples took place in the United States, Italy and Spain.

Clones were read by immunoSEQ multiplex PCR, and TCRdb kept only the in-frame ones, dropping some. Of under 400,000 clones listed, 88% were seen once; the top ten hold 1.5% to 2%. Germline loops: CDR1 SGHTA, CDR2 FQGNSA. CDR3 length equals 12 residues. The V end lost 10 bases, the J end lost 6 bases, and 14 bases lay between the germline ends. The specimen sequenced was peripheral blood. The rearrangement uses TRBV7-2 and TRBJ2-3; a weak D match, TRBD2 (5 bases). This TCR was recovered from a young woman with COVID-19, enrolled during active disease. CDR3 nucleotides: TGTGCCATCTCAGCCTCGGGGGATACGCAGTATTTT. Its translation: CAISASGDTQYF.